A selection of T cell receptor beta chains follows, all from one sample in a study of blood T cell repertoires in COVID-19. TCRdb's table, derived via immunoSEQ multiplex PCR, lists solely in-frame clones and lacks some. This sample has 60,000 to 85,000 clones, with roughly nine tenths found just once. Sequencing was performed on peripheral blood. These receptor sequences come from a man in his forties or fifties with acute or convalescent COVID-19. CDR3s include the opening cysteine and the closing phenylalanine or tryptophan. The D gene is left open where the match is weak. Expanded clones get a size class; other rows say once, few or many, or leave the size out.

cdr3_length	clone_size	v_call	d_call	j_call	cdr3_aa	cdr3_nt
15	NA	TRBV2	TRBD1	TRBJ2-4	CASRGQELAKNIQYF	TGTGCCAGCAGAGGACAGGAGCTAGCCAAAAACATTCAGTACTTC
15	NA	TRBV18	NA	TRBJ1-1	CASSFIKTGGTEAFF	TGTGCCAGCTCATTTATCAAGACAGGAGGCACTGAAGCTTTCTTT
15	NA	TRBV27	TRBD1	TRBJ1-5	CASSFGQGPHQPQHF	TGTGCCAGCAGTTTCGGACAGGGGCCCCACCAGCCCCAGCATTTT
14	NA	TRBV11-2	NA	TRBJ1-1	CASSFRQVNTEAFF	TGTGCCAGCAGCTTTCGACAGGTGAACACTGAAGCTTTCTTT
12	NA	TRBV28	NA	TRBJ2-1	CASSSPGNEQFF	TGTGCCAGCAGTTCCCCCGGCAATGAGCAGTTCTTC
14	NA	TRBV19	TRBD2	TRBJ2-2	CASSNRGDTGELFF	TGTGCCAGTAGTAACCGGGGGGACACCGGGGAGCTGTTTTTT
16	NA	TRBV7-9	NA	TRBJ1-5	CASSPPRESSNQPQHF	TGTGCCAGCAGCCCCCCCCGGGAAAGTAGCAATCAGCCCCAGCATTTT
14	NA	TRBV10-3	NA	TRBJ1-5	CAISQDIFNQPQHF	TGTGCCATCAGCCAGGACATTTTTAATCAGCCCCAGCATTTT
14	NA	TRBV14	TRBD1	TRBJ2-7	CASSPGQGPYEQYF	TGTGCCAGCAGCCCGGGACAGGGACCCTACGAGCAGTACTTC
15	once	TRBV7-9	TRBD1	TRBJ2-5	CASSLPGQAQETQYF	TGTGCCAGCAGCTTACCGGGACAGGCGCAAGAGACCCAGTACTTC
14	NA	TRBV15	TRBD1	TRBJ1-1	CATSSGGQFTEAFF	TGTGCCACCAGCAGCGGGGGACAGTTCACTGAAGCTTTCTTT
14	NA	TRBV7-9	NA	TRBJ2-7	CASSQAEGVYEQYF	TGTGCCAGCAGCCAGGCGGAGGGCGTCTACGAGCAGTACTTC